Given below is one T cell receptor beta chain in context. The CDR3 consists of 15 residues. Losses at the gene ends were 6 bases for V and 5 bases for J; bases not matched to a gene: 9. CDR1 is MNHEY, CDR2 SVGAGI, per germline. The sample comes from a study of CD8 T cells in ankylosing spondylitis. TCRdb recomputed calls from the 5' RACE reads with MiXCR, one row per CDR3 protein. The sample lists around 300,000 distinct CDR3 sequences, 20% occurring once. This chain connects TRBV6-5 to TRBJ1-1; 10 nucleotides match TRBD1. This sequence originates from a female donor with ankylosing spondylitis or in good health (not recorded which). The sequenced material came from blood, either unsorted or a sorted T cell fraction (not recorded which). The CDR3 sequence is CASSSTDRGLTEAFF. DNA for the CDR3: TGTGCCAGCAGCTCTACTGACAGGGGGCTTACTGAAGCTTTCTTT.